A selection of T cell receptor beta chains follows, all from one sample in a study of cytomegalovirus exposure and HLA in healthy donors. Repertoires were generated with immunoSEQ multiplex PCR, while TCRdb's copy carries only in-frame clones and drops some. The sample records about 140,000 clones, about 75% being singletons. The source material was PBMCs. The origin of the receptors is a woman aged 25 to 39 in good health and CMV-seronegative. The CDR3 runs from the conserved cysteine through the conserved F or W. The order of the fields is clone size, V gene, D gene, J gene, CDR3 DNA, CDR3 protein. A D gene is named only where the DNA matches it firmly. Clone size is given for some rows only: seen once, a few or many times, or a class if the clone is expanded.

.	TRBV20-1	.	TRBJ2-1	TGCAGTGCTCCGAGCGGGAATGAGCAGTTCTTC	CSAPSGNEQFF
once	TRBV5-1	.	TRBJ1-6	TGCGCCAGCAGCTTGGTTGCGGCAGCGGATGGGGATTCACCCCTCCACTTT	CASSLVAAADGDSPLHF
.	TRBV14	TRBD1	TRBJ1-1	TGTGCCAGCAGCCAAGATTGGCAGGGGGCGCGGAGCATTGAAGCTTTCTTT	CASSQDWQGARSIEAFF
few	TRBV30	TRBD1	TRBJ1-1	TGTGCCTGGAGTGTGGGGACAGGGGGAGGGGCTTTCTTT	CAWSVGTGGGAFF
few	TRBV10-3	TRBD2	TRBJ2-3	TGTGCCATCAGTGACCCTAGCGGGAGGGCCACAGATACGCAGTATTTT	CAISDPSGRATDTQYF
.	TRBV5-1	.	TRBJ2-3	TGCGCCAGCAGCTTGGCGGGAGATCAAACAGATACGCAGTATTTT	CASSLAGDQTDTQYF
.	TRBV30	.	TRBJ1-1	TGTGCCTGGGATAGAAGGGGGAACACTGAAGCTTTCTTT	CAWDRRGNTEAFF
.	TRBV19	.	TRBJ1-5	TGTGCCAGTATAGCCGACGGGTTGTCTTTACAGCCCCAGCATTTT	CASIADGLSLQPQHF
.	TRBV9	TRBD2	TRBJ2-1	TGTGCCAGCAGTGGACTAGCGGGAGTTTCTTCCTACAATGAGCAGTTCTTC	CASSGLAGVSSYNEQFF
.	TRBV11-2	TRBD2	TRBJ2-7	TGTGCCAGCAGGGTAACTAGCGGGAGCTCCTACGAGCAGTACTTC	CASRVTSGSSYEQYF
few	TRBV30	.	TRBJ1-1	TGTGCCTGGACAGGGGACGGGTACACTGAAGCTTTCTTT	CAWTGDGYTEAFF
.	TRBV7-7	TRBD1	TRBJ2-4	TGTGCTAGCAGCTACCGGGACAGACGGTATCTTCAGTACTTC	CASSYRDRRYLQYF
.	TRBV29-1	TRBD1	TRBJ1-5	TGCAGCGCCGGGGACAGGGGGGATCAGCCCCAGCATTTT	CSAGDRGDQPQHF
.	TRBV30	TRBD2	TRBJ2-7	TGTGCCTGGACTCCGGGGGGCGAGCAGTACTTC	CAWTPGGEQYF
.	TRBV2	TRBD2	TRBJ2-5	TGTGCCAGCAGGGAGACTAGCGGGGGCGGAAAGACCCAGTACTTC	CASRETSGGGKTQYF
once	TRBV7-9	.	TRBJ2-5	TGTGCCAGCAGCTTAAGGACAAGGGGCTCTGAGACCCAGTACTTC	CASSLRTRGSETQYF
.	TRBV30	TRBD1	TRBJ2-7	TGTGCCTGGAGTTTCCCCGGGCAGGGGGCCTACGAGCAGTACTTC	CAWSFPGQGAYEQYF
.	TRBV5-4	TRBD1	TRBJ2-1	TGTGCCAGCAGCCGAGGGACAGGAGGTGGGTATGAGCAGTTCTTC	CASSRGTGGGYEQFF
.	TRBV5-4	.	TRBJ1-2	TGTGCCAGCAGCTTGTACGAGGCGGAGCCTCACTATGGCTACACCTTC	CASSLYEAEPHYGYTF
.	TRBV4-1	TRBD1	TRBJ1-6	TGCGCCAGCAGCCAGACGACCGGGACAGCCGATAATTCACCCCTCCACTTT	CASSQTTGTADNSPLHF
.	TRBV10-2	.	TRBJ2-1	TGCGCCAGCACTAGCCCCAGCTCCTACAATGAGCAGTTCTTC	CASTSPSSYNEQFF
.	TRBV12-5	TRBD2	TRBJ2-1	TGTGCTAGTGGTTTGTCGGCGGGAGGGCCGCCTGAGCAGTTCTTC	CASGLSAGGPPEQFF
.	TRBV28	TRBD1	TRBJ1-4	TGTGCCAGCAGTCCCTCCCCCACAGGGGGGGAAAAACTGTTTTTT	CASSPSPTGGEKLFF
few	TRBV19	.	TRBJ1-5	TGTGCCAGTAGGATAAGGTTGGGCAGGGGCTCTCAGCCCCAGCATTTT	CASRIRLGRGSQPQHF
.	TRBV7-9	TRBD2	TRBJ2-5	TGTGCCAGCAGCTTGGGACTAGCGGGAGGAGAGACCCAGTACTTC	CASSLGLAGGETQYF
.	TRBV7-3	.	TRBJ2-2	TGTGCCAGCAGCTTACAAGCTGAGGCCCCCGGGGAGCTGTTTTTT	CASSLQAEAPGELFF
few	TRBV19	TRBD1	TRBJ2-5	TGTGCCAGTAGTATAGGACAGGGGGCGCCGGGAGAGACCCAGTACTTC	CASSIGQGAPGETQYF
.	TRBV6-4	.	TRBJ2-7	TGTGCCAGCAGTGACGAAGGCGGGACAGTGTACGAGCAGTACTTC	CASSDEGGTVYEQYF
.	TRBV5-1	TRBD2	TRBJ2-1	TGCGCCAGCAGCTTGGGCCTCATAGCGGGGGGTAAGAATGAGCAGTTCTTC	CASSLGLIAGGKNEQFF
once	TRBV6-1	.	TRBJ2-2	TGTGCCAGCAGTGAAGGCCCCGGACAGAACACCGGGGAGCTGTTTTTT	CASSEGPGQNTGELFF
.	TRBV28	TRBD1	TRBJ2-3	TGTGCCAGCAGTGCCAGGGGGCGAGCCACAGATACGCAGTATTTT	CASSARGRATDTQYF
few	TRBV5-1	.	TRBJ2-1	TGCGCCAGCAGCACGGACGGGAATTACAATGAGCAGTTCTTC	CASSTDGNYNEQFF
.	TRBV28	TRBD1	TRBJ1-5	TGTGCCAGCAGTCCCTCCTCTGGACAGGGAGGCCAGCCCCAGCATTTT	CASSPSSGQGGQPQHF
.	TRBV7-6	.	TRBJ2-7	TGTGCCAGCAGCCGGGGCTACGAGCAGTACTTC	CASSRGYEQYF
.	TRBV5-6	TRBD1	TRBJ1-1	TGTGCCAGCAGCTTATTTGACAGGGTAGAAACTGAAGCTTTCTTT	CASSLFDRVETEAFF
.	TRBV4-1	.	TRBJ2-3	TGCGCCAGCAGCCAAACAACAGATACGCAGTATTTT	CASSQTTDTQYF
.	TRBV4-2	TRBD2	TRBJ2-5	TGTGCCAGCAGCCAAGGCGCTAAGCGGGGGGGGCAAGAGACCCAGTACTTC	CASSQGAKRGGQETQYF
.	TRBV6-1	TRBD1	TRBJ1-5	TGTGCCAGCAGTGAACCGGGACAGGTCAATCAGCCCCAGCATTTT	CASSEPGQVNQPQHF
few	TRBV5-6	.	TRBJ1-2	TGTGCCAGCAGCGAAAGGGGAGGCTACACCTTC	CASSERGGYTF
.	TRBV6-1	TRBD2	TRBJ2-5	TGTGCCATCAGTGAATTCCAAGCGGGAGAAGGAGAGACCCAGTACTTC	CAISEFQAGEGETQYF
.	TRBV7-2	.	TRBJ2-4	TGTGCCAGCAGCTTAGTTTCTAGCTTGAACATTCAGTACTTC	CASSLVSSLNIQYF
.	TRBV10-3	.	TRBJ2-3	TGTGCCATCAGTCGGGACAATCAAGATACGCAGTATTTT	CAISRDNQDTQYF
.	TRBV5-1	.	TRBJ2-2	TGCGCCAGCAGCTTACCTAGCCCCGACACCGGGGAGCTGTTTTTT	CASSLPSPDTGELFF
.	TRBV30	.	TRBJ1-1	TGTGCCTGGAGTCCCTCAGGGACTGAAGCTTTCTTT	CAWSPSGTEAFF
.	TRBV6-1	.	TRBJ1-1	TGTGCCAGCAGTGAAGGGCCCGCAGGGAACACTGAAGCTTTCTTT	CASSEGPAGNTEAFF
once	TRBV19	TRBD1	TRBJ1-1	TGTGCCAGTAGTATGGGAGGGGGACAGGGATTCACTGAAGCTTTCTTT	CASSMGGGQGFTEAFF
.	TRBV19	.	TRBJ2-1	TGTGCCAGTACCCCTTGGGGGGAGAGGTTTGAGCAGTTCTTC	CASTPWGERFEQFF
.	TRBV30	.	TRBJ2-3	TGTGCCTGGAGTTACCAGGGGGCCGGAGGGACTATTGGCGATACGCAGTATTTT	CAWSYQGAGGTIGDTQYF
.	TRBV5-1	TRBD1	TRBJ1-4	TGCGCCAGCAGCTCAGGACAGGGTCGAAATGAAAAACTGTTTTTT	CASSSGQGRNEKLFF
.	TRBV27	.	TRBJ2-2	TGTGCCAGCAGCTTATCGGTCCAGGGTGGCACCGGGGAGCTGTTTTTT	CASSLSVQGGTGELFF
.	TRBV10-3	.	TRBJ1-3	TGTGCCATCAGTGAGCCCGAGGGGACTAGGTCTGGAAACACCATATATTTT	CAISEPEGTRSGNTIYF
.	TRBV10-2	TRBD1	TRBJ1-6	TGCGCCAGCAGCCCCGGGACAGCTAATTCACCCCTCCACTTT	CASSPGTANSPLHF
.	TRBV18	TRBD2	TRBJ2-1	TGTGCCAGCTCACCCCGACTAGCGGAGCGAATACTTCCCGACAATGAGCAGTTCTTC	CASSPRLAERILPDNEQFF
.	TRBV18	.	TRBJ1-3	TGTGCCAGCTCACCCAGGACAGAGTCTGGAAACACCATATATTTT	CASSPRTESGNTIYF